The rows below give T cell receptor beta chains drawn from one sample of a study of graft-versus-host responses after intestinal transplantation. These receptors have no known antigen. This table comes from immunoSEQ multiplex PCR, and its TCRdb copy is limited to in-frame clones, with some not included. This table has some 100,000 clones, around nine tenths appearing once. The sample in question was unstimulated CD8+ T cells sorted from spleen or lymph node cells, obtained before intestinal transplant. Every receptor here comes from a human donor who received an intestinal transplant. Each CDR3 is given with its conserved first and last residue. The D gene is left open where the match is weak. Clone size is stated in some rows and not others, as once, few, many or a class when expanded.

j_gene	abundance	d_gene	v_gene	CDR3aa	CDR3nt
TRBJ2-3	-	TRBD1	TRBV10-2	CASTRGNVRSVGDTQYF	TGCGCCAGCACCAGGGGGAACGTGCGTTCTGTTGGAGATACGCAGTATTTT
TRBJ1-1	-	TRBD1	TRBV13	CASSLTADRATEAFF	TGTGCCAGCAGCTTAACCGCGGACAGGGCCACTGAAGCTTTCTTT
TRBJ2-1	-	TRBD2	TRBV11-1	CASSELAGPHNEQFF	TGTGCCAGCAGCGAACTAGCGGGACCTCACAATGAGCAGTTCTTC
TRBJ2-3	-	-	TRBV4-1	CASSLMGELEGTDTQYF	TGCGCCAGCAGCCTAATGGGGGAACTAGAGGGCACAGATACGCAGTATTTT
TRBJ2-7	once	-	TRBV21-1	CASSNKSYEQYF	TGTGCCAGCAGCAACAAGTCCTACGAGCAGTACTTC
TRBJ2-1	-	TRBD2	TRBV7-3	CASSSEAGGLYNEQFF	TGTGCCAGCAGCTCGGAAGCGGGAGGACTCTACAATGAGCAGTTCTTC
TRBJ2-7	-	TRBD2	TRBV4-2	CASSQELGLAIYEQYF	TGTGCCAGCAGCCAAGAACTGGGACTAGCGATCTACGAGCAGTACTTC
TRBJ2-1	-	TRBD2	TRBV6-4	CASSDTSGGYNEQFF	TGTGCCAGCAGTGACACTAGCGGGGGGTACAATGAGCAGTTCTTC
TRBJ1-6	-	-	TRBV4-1	CASRRRPSSYNSPLHF	TGCGCCAGCCGAAGGAGGCCGAGCTCCTATAATTCACCCCTCCACTTT
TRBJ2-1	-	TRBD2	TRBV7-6	CASSYSGGAGNEQFF	TGTGCCAGCAGCTATAGCGGGGGGGCCGGTAATGAGCAGTTCTTC
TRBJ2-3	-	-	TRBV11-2	CASSSNSVGPDTQYF	TGTGCCAGCAGCTCTAACTCCGTCGGGCCAGATACGCAGTATTTT
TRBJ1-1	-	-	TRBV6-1	CASSAEGVNTEAFF	TGTGCCAGCAGTGCGGAGGGGGTGAACACTGAAGCTTTCTTT
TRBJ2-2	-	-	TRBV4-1	CASSQERDSDTGELFF	TGCGCCAGCAGCCAAGAGCGGGACAGTGACACCGGGGAGCTGTTTTTT
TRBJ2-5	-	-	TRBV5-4	CASSGREQETQYF	TGTGCCAGCAGCGGACGAGAACAAGAGACCCAGTACTTC
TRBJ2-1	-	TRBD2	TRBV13	CASSLWLAGGFSYNEQFF	TGTGCCAGCAGCTTATGGCTAGCGGGAGGCTTCTCCTACAATGAGCAGTTCTTC
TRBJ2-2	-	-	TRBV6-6	CASSATGTGELFF	TGTGCCAGCAGTGCAACAGGGACCGGGGAGCTGTTTTTT
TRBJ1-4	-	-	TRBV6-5	CASSYTGNEKLFF	TGTGCCAGCAGTTACACCGGGAATGAAAAACTGTTTTTT
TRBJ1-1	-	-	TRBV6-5	CASSYGQGRVEAFF	TGTGCCAGCAGTTACGGGCAGGGCCGGGTTGAAGCTTTCTTT
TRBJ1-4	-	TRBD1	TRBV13	CASSSDRGLGEKLFF	TGTGCCAGCAGCTCGGACAGGGGGCTTGGTGAAAAACTGTTTTTT
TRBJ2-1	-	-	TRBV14	CASSISHEQFF	TGTGCCAGCAGCATTAGCCATGAGCAGTTCTTC
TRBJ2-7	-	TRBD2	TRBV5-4	CASSLAPWRLAGVDEQYF	TGTGCCAGCAGCTTGGCCCCCTGGAGGCTAGCGGGAGTAGACGAGCAGTACTTC
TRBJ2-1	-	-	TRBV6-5	CASSPSSDNEQFF	TGTGCCAGCTCGCCTAGCTCCGACAATGAGCAGTTCTTC
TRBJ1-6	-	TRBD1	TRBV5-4	CASSLEDRGTPLHF	TGTGCCAGCAGCTTGGAAGACAGGGGTACGCCCCTCCACTTT
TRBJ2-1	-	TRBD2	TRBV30	CAWSGNGLAGGYNEQFF	TGTGCCTGGAGTGGGAACGGCCTAGCGGGAGGCTACAATGAGCAGTTCTTC
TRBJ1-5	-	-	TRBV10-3	CATQDPENSNQPQHF	TGTGCCACCCAAGACCCGGAAAATAGCAATCAGCCCCAGCATTTT
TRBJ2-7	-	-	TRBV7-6	CASSLVGPYEQYF	TGTGCCAGCAGCTTAGTGGGACCCTACGAGCAGTACTTC
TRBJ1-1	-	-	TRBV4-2	CASSQEGRSGPNTEAFF	TGTGCCAGCAGCCAAGAAGGTCGCTCGGGGCCGAACACTGAAGCTTTCTTT
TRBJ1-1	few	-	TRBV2	CATGGGWNTEAFF	TGTGCCACGGGTGGCGGATGGAACACTGAAGCTTTCTTT
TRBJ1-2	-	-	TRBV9	CASSSLQDVSYGYTF	TGTGCCAGCAGCTCCCTCCAGGACGTGAGCTATGGCTACACCTTC
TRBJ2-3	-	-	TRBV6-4	CASSDNTDTQYF	TGTGCCAGCAGTGACAACACAGATACGCAGTATTTT
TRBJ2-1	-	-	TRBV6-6	CASSSRDPNHEQFF	TGTGCCAGCAGTTCCCGGGACCCGAACCATGAGCAGTTCTTC
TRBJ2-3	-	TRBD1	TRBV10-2	CASSAPSVDRATDTQYF	TGCGCCAGCAGTGCACCATCGGTGGACAGGGCTACAGATACGCAGTATTTT
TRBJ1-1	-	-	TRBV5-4	CASSLGRGGAFF	TGTGCCAGCAGCTTGGGCAGGGGTGGAGCTTTCTTT
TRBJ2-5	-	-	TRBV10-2	CATGEETQYF	TGCGCCACCGGAGAAGAGACCCAGTACTTC
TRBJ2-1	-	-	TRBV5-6	CASSPGTSYNEQFF	TGTGCCAGCAGCCCCGGGACTTCCTACAATGAGCAGTTCTTC
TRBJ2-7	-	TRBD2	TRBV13	CASSLPSGYEQYF	TGTGCCAGCAGCTTGCCTAGCGGTTACGAGCAGTACTTC
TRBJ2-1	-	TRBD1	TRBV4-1	CASKGQVGLDEQFF	TGCGCCAGCAAAGGACAGGTGGGGTTGGATGAGCAGTTCTTC
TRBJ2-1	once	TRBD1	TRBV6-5	CASSAGTGVYNEQFF	TGTGCCAGCAGCGCCGGGACAGGGGTTTACAATGAGCAGTTCTTC
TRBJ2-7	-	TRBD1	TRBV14	CASSPIYRGHEQYF	TGTGCCAGCAGCCCGATATACAGGGGTCACGAGCAGTACTTC
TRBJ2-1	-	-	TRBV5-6	CASSLASYNEQFF	TGTGCCAGCAGCTTGGCCTCCTACAATGAGCAGTTCTTC
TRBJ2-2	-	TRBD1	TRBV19	CASSILLGQKPTGELFF	TGTGCCAGTAGTATCCTCCTGGGACAGAAACCGACCGGGGAGCTGTTTTTT
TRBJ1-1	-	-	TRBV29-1	CSVVDGGTEAFF	TGCAGCGTTGTGGATGGGGGGACTGAAGCTTTCTTT
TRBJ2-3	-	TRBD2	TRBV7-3	CASSKLAGGPDTQYF	TGTGCCAGCAGCAAACTAGCGGGAGGGCCAGATACGCAGTATTTT
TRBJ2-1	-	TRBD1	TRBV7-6	CASSSRTGPSYNEQFF	TGTGCCAGCAGCTCACGGACAGGGCCTAGTTACAATGAGCAGTTCTTC
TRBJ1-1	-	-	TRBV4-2	CASSQEEGYNTEAFF	TGTGCCAGCAGCCAAGAAGAAGGGTATAACACTGAAGCTTTCTTT
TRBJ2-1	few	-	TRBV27	CASSFVGPNNEQFF	TGTGCCAGCAGTTTTGTTGGGCCGAACAATGAGCAGTTCTTC
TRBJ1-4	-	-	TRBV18	CASSQSPPNNEKLFF	TGTGCCAGCTCACAGAGCCCCCCGAATAATGAAAAACTGTTTTTT
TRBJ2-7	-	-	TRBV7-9	CASSLAAYEQYF	TGTGCCAGCAGCTTAGCGGCTTACGAGCAGTACTTC
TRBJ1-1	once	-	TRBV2	CASSEEVLRYKMNTEAFF	TGTGCCAGCAGTGAAGAGGTGTTGAGGTATAAAATGAACACTGAAGCTTTCTTT
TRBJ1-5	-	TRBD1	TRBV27	CASRTGTEAAPQHF	TGTGCCAGCAGAACCGGGACAGAGGCCGCGCCCCAGCATTTT
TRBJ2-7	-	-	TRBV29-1	CSVEQVGHYEQYF	TGCAGCGTTGAGCAGGTTGGGCACTACGAGCAGTACTTC
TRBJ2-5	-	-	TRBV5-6	CASSRRGGETQYF	TGTGCCAGCAGCCGGCGTGGGGGAGAGACCCAGTACTTC